These 23 T cell receptor beta chains originate from one sample sequenced in a study of identical twins. Via MiXCR, TCRdb re-called the 5' RACE reads, giving one row per CDR3 protein. The table includes 1.5 million to 2 million distinct CDR3 sequences, about 30% detected once. Sequencing used cord blood. Receptor source: a newborn girl in good health.

This clonotype has just a few counts. The rearrangement uses TRBV2 and TRBJ2-1, with D possibly matching TRBD2 (6 bases). V was trimmed by 5 bases and J by 8 bases, leaving 16 bases between them. The CDR3 totals 14 residues. Germline V gene sequence: CDR1 SNHLY, CDR2 FYNNEI. The chain's CDR3 is CASSQTPGVDEQFF. Here the CDR3 DNA reads TGTGCCAGCAGTCAGACCCCGGGGGTGGATGAGCAGTTCTTC.

The table lists this clonotype with a few counts. V is TRBV28 and J is TRBJ2-7; D remains ambiguous. The CDR3 length is 13 residues. V lost 8 bases and J 4 bases, leaving 15 bases between the germline ends. The germline gives CDR1 MDHEN, CDR2 SYDVKM. The CDR3 here is CASVLGLGYEQYF. DNA for the CDR3: TGTGCCAGCGTTTTAGGGCTAGGTTACGAGCAGTACTTC.

This clonotype appeared a few times. The V and J genes are TRBV27 and TRBJ1-5, with TRBD1 as a possible D gene (5 bases). Germline CDR1 is MNHEY and CDR2 is SMNVEV (reference sequence). V was pared by 8 bases and J by 5 bases, with 10 bases between. This CDR3 has 12 amino acids. The CDR3 loop is CASSAGYQPQHF. For the CDR3, the DNA is TGTGCCAGCTCCGCAGGGTATCAGCCCCAGCATTTT.

As concerns this clonotype: A clone one base away is much larger, so this may be a read error. The rearrangement uses TRBV7-2 and TRBJ2-1; TRBD2 aligns across 10 bases. This CDR3 is built from 16 residues. The germline V gene encodes CDR1 SGHTA and CDR2 FQGNSA. The junction had 3 bases not matched to a gene; V was cut back by 2 bases and J by 2 bases. The CDR3 DNA reads TGTGCCAGCAGCTTATGGGGGACTAGCGCCTACAATGAGCAGTTCTTC. Translation gives CASSLWGTSAYNEQFF.

The rearrangement joins TRBV2 to TRBJ2-5, with a tentative D call TRBD2 (6 bases). CDR1 is SNHLY and CDR2 is FYNNEI in the germline V gene. The CDR3 length is 15 residues. V gave up 5 bases and J gave up 5 bases, with 18 bases separating them. CDR3 amino acids: CASSSFAMSGETQYF. In nucleotides, the CDR3 is TGTGCCAGCAGTTCTTTCGCCATGAGCGGGGAGACCCAGTACTTC.

This clonotype has a handful of counts. The chain employs TRBV20-1 and TRBJ2-3, with D hard to call. The CDR3 spans 13 residues. Germline CDR1 and CDR2: DFQATT and SNEGSKA (reference sequence). The V and J ends lost 7 bases and 2 bases respectively, with 13 bases between them. Here the CDR3 DNA reads TGCAGTGTCAGCCAGGCACCCACAGATACGCAGTATTTT. This encodes CSVSQAPTDTQYF.

This clonotype has just a few counts. The V and J genes are TRBV4-2 and TRBJ2-1; possibly TRBD2 for D (5 bases). Per the germline V gene, CDR1 is LGHNA and CDR2 is YNFKEQ. The CDR3 length is 16 residues. Between the trimmed V and J ends, which lost 0 bases and 8 bases, there was a span of 17 bases. Written as DNA, the CDR3 is TGTGCCAGCAGCCAAGACCCCGTGGTCATGCGGGATGAGCAGTTCTTC. This sequence encodes CASSQDPVVMRDEQFF.

This clonotype was observed a handful of times. The V and J genes are TRBV19 and TRBJ2-7; 7 bases agree with TRBD1. Germline-derived CDR1 and CDR2 are LNHDA and SQIVND (reference sequence). The CDR3 covers 14 residues. Trimming took 5 bases from V and 7 from J; bases not matched to a gene: 11. The CDR3 loop reads CASSPGQVYNEQYF. In DNA, the CDR3 is TGTGCCAGTAGTCCAGGACAGGTCTACAATGAGCAGTACTTC.

This clonotype has a handful of counts. The chain has TRBV7-9 and TRBJ1-2, with 7 bases matching TRBD1. The CDR3 loop spans 17 amino acids. V was pared by 2 bases and J by 2 bases, with 11 bases of the junction left unmatched. Germline CDR1 SEHNR, CDR2 FQNEAQ (reference sequence). The CDR3 is CASSLPGQSDLNYGYTF. CDR3 DNA sequence: TGTGCCAGCAGCTTACCGGGACAGAGCGACCTAAACTATGGCTACACCTTC.

Notes on this clonotype: A read error may be the cause here, since a much bigger clone is one base away. The chain has TRBV29-1 and TRBJ1-2, with unresolved D. Germline V CDR1 and CDR2: SQVTM, ANQGSEA. V gave up 6 bases and J gave up 3 bases, with 20 bases separating them. The CDR3 spans 15 residues. CDR3 DNA: TGCAGCGTCAACACAAATGGTTTAATCGACTATGGCTACACCTTC. Protein product: CSVNTNGLIDYGYTF. The full variable domain, in which reference TRBV29-1 and TRBJ1-2 provide the parts outside the CDR3, is SAVISQKPSRDICQRGTSLTIQCQVDSQVTMMFWYRQQPGQSLTLIATANQGSEATYESGFVIDKFPISRPNLTFSTLTVSNMSPEDSSIYLCSVNTNGLIDYGYTFGSGTRLTVV.

This rearrangement joins TRBV5-1 to TRBJ2-2, with D hard to call. V dropped 3 bases and J dropped 7 bases, with 16 bases sitting between them. Germline CDR1 reads SGHRS; CDR2 reads YFSETQ. This CDR3 contains 15 residues. This CDR3 reads CASSSTVGMNGELFF. In DNA, the CDR3 is TGCGCCAGCAGCTCCACAGTAGGGATGAACGGGGAGCTGTTTTTT.

The rearrangement joins TRBV6-4 to TRBJ2-3; D is ambiguous. From germline, CDR1 is MRHNA and CDR2 SNTAGT. This CDR3 spans 14 amino acids. The V end was cut by 4 bases, the J end by 0 bases, with 8 bases between. CDR3 sequence (DNA): TGTGCCAGCAGTGGCTACGGGAGCACAGATACGCAGTATTTT. Translated: CASSGYGSTDTQYF.

Ten or more counts support this clonotype. This rearrangement joins TRBV4-1 to TRBJ2-1, with 9 bases fitting TRBD2. Germline loops: CDR1 MGHRA, CDR2 YSYEKL. The ends lost 1 base at V and 4 bases at J; junction bases unmatched: 8. The CDR3 consists of 17 residues. This CDR3 is CASSQVVAGVRYNEQFF. The CDR3 bases are TGCGCCAGCAGCCAAGTGGTAGCGGGAGTGAGATACAATGAGCAGTTCTTC.

This clonotype has more than one count but fewer than ten. The J gene is TRBJ1-5, the V gene TRBV6-5; no definite D call. This CDR3 comprises 15 residues. The V end was cut by 9 bases, the J end by 0 bases, with 15 bases between. Germline V gene sequence: CDR1 MNHEY, CDR2 SVGAGI. The CDR3 nucleotides read TGTGCCAGTATTGAGACGGCCTATAGCAATCAGCCCCAGCATTTT. Translating it yields CASIETAYSNQPQHF.

The chain links TRBV2 to TRBJ2-1; 7 positions agree with TRBD1. The DNA end is more similar to TRBJ2-7, so the J call may be wrong. Germline-derived CDR1 and CDR2 are SNHLY and FYNNEI. The CDR3 is 14 amino acids. The CDR3 DNA follows: TGTGCCAAGAACGGGGACAGCTCCTACAATGAGCAGTACTTC. It is translated as CAKNGDSSYNEQYF.

Only a few counts were recorded for this clonotype. V and J are TRBV3-1 and TRBJ2-3; D is uncertain. The CDR3 runs to 19 residues. Germline CDR1 LGHDT, CDR2 YNNKEL (reference sequence). Trimming left V 4 bases short and J 2 bases short, with 25 bases between. CDR3 sequence: CASSLVPFSLGSFTDTQYF. CDR3 DNA sequence: TGTGCCAGCAGCCTTGTCCCTTTCTCTCTAGGAAGCTTCACAGATACGCAGTATTTT.

This clonotype was detected many times. The rearrangement links TRBV18 to TRBJ2-5; D gene uncertain. Germline V gene sequence: CDR1 KGHSH, CDR2 LQKENI. Deletions cut 1 base from V and 4 bases from J, with 16 bases between. CDR3 size: 16 residues. CDR3 sequence: CASSPQTMGKGETQYF. The CDR3 coding sequence is TGTGCCAGCTCACCACAAACGATGGGGAAGGGAGAGACCCAGTACTTC.

This clonotype was detected many times. V usage is TRBV28 and J usage is TRBJ2-3, with D perhaps TRBD1 (5 bases). This CDR3 region has 18 residues. Germline CDR1 is MDHEN and CDR2 is SYDVKM. With 2 bases removed from V and 2 bases from J, the gap between germline ends came to 20 bases. CDR3 bases: TGTGCCAGCAGTTTAATGGTGGAAAAGGGGCCCCACACAGATACGCAGTATTTT. This codes for CASSLMVEKGPHTDTQYF.

This clonotype was found a few times. The V call is TRBV20-1, the J call TRBJ2-7; 7 nucleotides align to TRBD1. Judging by the DNA end, TRBJ2-5 fits better; the J call may be wrong. The CDR3 totals 13 residues. Germline CDR1 reads DFQATT; CDR2 reads SNEGSKA (reference sequence). As DNA, the CDR3 is TGCAGTGCTACAGGGGGTTGGGGAGAGACCCAGTACTTC. Its translation: CSATGGWGETQYF.

The gene calls are TRBV20-1 and TRBJ2-4; the D gene is possibly TRBD1 (6 bases). The DNA end favors TRBJ2-7, so the J call may be wrong. CDR1 is DFQATT and CDR2 is SNEGSKA in the germline V gene (reference sequence). The CDR3 runs 13 residues. The chain's CDR3 is CSARDWGLYEQYF. For the CDR3, the DNA is TGCAGTGCTAGAGATTGGGGGCTCTACGAGCAGTACTTC.

The chain joins TRBV9 to TRBJ2-7, with no clear D. The CDR3 runs to 14 residues. Between the trimmed V and J ends, which lost 3 bases and 0 bases, there was a span of 10 bases. CDR1 and CDR2 from the germline V gene are SGDLS and YYNGEE. CDR3 DNA sequence: TGTGCCAGCAGCGCGACCCCTAGCTCCTACGAGCAGTACTTC. Translation: CASSATPSSYEQYF.

This chain uses TRBV28 with TRBJ1-5, with TRBD1 matching over 9 bases. The CDR3 is made up of 13 amino acids. The junction had 6 bases not matched to a gene; V was cut back by 8 bases and J by 7 bases. Germline assignment: CDR1 MDHEN and CDR2 SYDVKM. CDR3: CASGTGTTQPQHF. The CDR3 DNA reads as TGTGCCAGCGGGACAGGGACGACGCAGCCCCAGCATTTT.

Turning to this clonotype: This may be a read error: a much more frequent sequence differs by one nucleotide. The CDR3 sequence: CASSGDREAKNIQCF. CDR3 bases: TGTGCCAGCAGCGGGGACAGGGAAGCCAAAAACATTCAGTGCTTC. The chain links TRBV4-2 to TRBJ2-4, with 9 bases lining up with TRBD1. CDR1 and CDR2 from the germline V gene are LGHNA and YNFKEQ. The CDR3 is 15 residues long.